A single sample is the source of the 17 T cell receptor beta chains below, sequenced in a study of CD4 T cells in relation to SARS-CoV-2 and coronaviruses. Unexposed donor CD4+ T cells date from about 2010-2018, before the COVID-19 pandemic. CD4+ T cells were isolated from the cells after 10 days of culture. The data were produced by immunoSEQ multiplex PCR, yet TCRdb's version contains in-frame clones alone and is incomplete. The table lists about 29,000 clones, about 80% of them singletons. The antigens these receptors bind are not known. Sequencing used CD4+ T cells from PBMCs, cultured in vitro. Receptor source: a human donor in good health.

J is TRBJ2-1 and V is TRBV2; D unresolved. Trimming removed 5 bases from V and 5 bases from J, with 10 bases in between. Germline-derived CDR1 and CDR2 are SNHLY and FYNNEI. This CDR3 has 13 residues. CDR3 nucleotide sequence: TGTGCCAGCAGTCTAATTTCGAACAATGAGCAGTTCTTC. Translating it yields CASSLISNNEQFF.

The rearrangement links TRBV19 to TRBJ1-1; perhaps TRBD1 as D (5 bases). This CDR3 spans 14 amino acids. Looked up from germline, CDR1 is LNHDA and CDR2 is SQIVND (reference sequence). Deletions cut 2 bases from V and 4 bases from J, with 11 bases between. DNA for the CDR3: TGTGCCAGTAGTATATTGTCAGGGAGCACTGAAGCTTTCTTT. This sequence encodes CASSILSGSTEAFF.

The J gene is TRBJ1-2, the V gene TRBV19, with a weak D call TRBD1 (5 bases). V was cut by 1 base and J by 0 bases, with 12 bases left in between. Germline values: CDR1 LNHDA, CDR2 SQIVND (reference sequence). The CDR3 length is 16 residues. The chain's CDR3 is CASSIVGQGPNYGYTF. The CDR3 DNA reads as TGTGCCAGTAGTATAGTGGGGCAGGGCCCTAACTATGGCTACACCTTC. Together with reference TRBV19 and TRBJ1-2, the CDR3 gives the full variable domain: DGGITQSPKYLFRKEGQNVTLSCEQNLNHDAMYWYRQDPGQGLRLIYYSQIVNDFQKGDIAEGYSVSREKKESFPLTVTSAQKNPTAFYLCASSIVGQGPNYGYTFGSGTRLTVV.

J is TRBJ2-7 and V is TRBV27; TRBD1 matches 8 bases. CDR3 length: 15 residues. The V gene end was trimmed by 5 bases and the J gene end by 9 bases; junction bases not matched to a gene: 15. Germline loops: CDR1 MNHEY, CDR2 SMNVEV (reference sequence). The CDR3 nucleotides are TGTGCCAGCAGTGGACTCAGGGGGCGTCCCCAGGGGCAGTACTTC. Translated, it gives CASSGLRGRPQGQYF.

This clone was detected only a few times. One end of the junction fails to match germline, which may point to a read error. The chain recombines TRBV6-6 with TRBJ1-2; D unresolved. Germline values: CDR1 MNHNY, CDR2 SVGAGI (reference sequence). CDR3 size: 13 residues. CDR3: CASSNSDGYGYTF. In nucleotides, the CDR3 is TGTGCCAGCAGTAACTCCGACGGCTATGGCTACACCTTC.

This chain links TRBV2 with TRBJ1-2; D ambiguous. Trimming stripped 0 bases from V and 8 bases from J, with 10 bases between. This CDR3 contains 13 residues. CDR1 SNHLY and CDR2 FYNNEI come from the germline V gene. The DNA of the CDR3 is TGTGCCAGCAGTGAAGCGCGCGATTGGGGCTACACCTTC. This sequence encodes CASSEARDWGYTF.

This clone was counted between two and nine times. The chain has TRBV6-5 and TRBJ1-2, with TRBD1 identical over 8 bases. Germline V CDR1 and CDR2: MNHEY, SVGAGI. The CDR3 loop spans 12 amino acids. Trimming at V came to 6 bases and at J to 8 bases, leaving 5 bases not matched to a gene. CDR3 DNA: TGTGCCAGCAGCGGGACAGGAGGAGGCTACACCTTC. The encoded protein is CASSGTGGGYTF.

Only one count was recorded for this clone. The chain couples TRBV28 to TRBJ2-7; TRBD2 matches 8 bases. This CDR3 is built from 17 residues. Germline values: CDR1 MDHEN, CDR2 SYDVKM. V lost 5 bases to trimming and J lost 1 base; unmatched junction nucleotides: 13. CDR3 nucleotides: TGTGCCAGCAGTGGCGGCCAGATAGCGGGGCGGTCCTACGAGCAGTACTTC. This sequence encodes CASSGGQIAGRSYEQYF.

The J gene is TRBJ2-7, the V gene TRBV5-4; D unclear. Trimming removed 4 bases at V and 0 bases at J, with 14 bases between. The germline gives CDR1 SGHNT, CDR2 YYREEE (reference sequence). The CDR3 is 15 residues long. The CDR3 is CASSPDGPSSYEQYF. Here the CDR3 DNA reads TGTGCCAGCAGCCCGGACGGTCCGAGCTCCTACGAGCAGTACTTC. The variable domain in full, with the rest retrieved from reference TRBV5-4 and TRBJ2-7, is ETGVTQSPTHLIKTRGQQVTLRCSSQSGHNTVSWYQQALGQGPQFIFQYYREEENGRGNFPPRFSGLQFPNYSSELNVNALELDDSALYLCASSPDGPSSYEQYFGPGTRLTVT.

This clone was counted once. V is TRBV9 and J is TRBJ1-1; 8 nucleotides match TRBD1. The J segment lost 2 bases and the V segment lost 4 bases, leaving 7 bases of the junction unmatched. The germline gives CDR1 SGDLS, CDR2 YYNGEE. The CDR3 loop spans 15 amino acids. CDR3 loop: CASSPRTGSNTEAFF. The CDR3 DNA is TGTGCCAGCAGCCCGAGGACAGGGAGCAACACTGAAGCTTTCTTT.

This sequence joins TRBV28 and TRBJ1-1; weak D call: TRBD1 (6 bases). Per the germline V gene, CDR1 is MDHEN and CDR2 is SYDVKM. This CDR3 has 14 amino acids. Trimming took off 5 bases at V and 2 bases at J, with 12 bases between the two ends. The CDR3 DNA sequence: TGTGCCAGCAGTCCGACGGGGACAAACACTGAAGCTTTCTTT. It codes for CASSPTGTNTEAFF.

This chain joins TRBV29-1 and TRBJ2-7, with 10 bases matching TRBD1. The V segment lost 2 bases and the J segment 3 bases; nucleotides outside the gene matches: 1. Germline V gene lookup returns CDR1 SQVTM and CDR2 ANQGSEA. This CDR3 is built from 13 residues. The DNA for the CDR3 is TGCAGCGTTGAACGGGACAGGGGCTACGAGCAGTACTTC. It codes for CSVERDRGYEQYF.

The V call is TRBV12-1, the J call TRBJ2-1; the table's D call TRBD2 went unverified against the DNA. TRBV12-1 constitutes a pseudogene. The CDR3 contains 19 residues. In DNA form, the CDR3 reads TGTGCCAGCAGCTTTCCAGGCGGGGGACTAGCGGGATCTTACAATGAGCAGTTCTTC. It encodes CASSFPGGGLAGSYNEQFF.

This chain joins TRBV6-5 and TRBJ1-4; D is undetermined. V shed 7 bases and J shed 8 bases, with 20 bases lying between them. CDR3 size: 15 residues. Germline V gives CDR1 MNHEY, CDR2 SVGAGI. CDR3 sequence (DNA): TGTGCCAGCATGAGGCAGCTCTCACCGGGGGAAAAACTGTTTTTT. Its translation is CASMRQLSPGEKLFF.

The J gene is TRBJ1-4, the V gene TRBV19; D gene uncertain. Germline assignment: CDR1 LNHDA and CDR2 SQIVND (reference sequence). The CDR3 has 14 amino acids. Trimming pared 7 bases from V and 8 bases from J, leaving 17 bases between. The CDR3 is CASNPGPRGEKLFF. In DNA form, the CDR3 reads TGTGCCAGTAACCCGGGTCCCCGAGGGGAAAAACTGTTTTTT. The complete variable domain, with remaining parts taken from reference TRBV19 and TRBJ1-4, reads DGGITQSPKYLFRKEGQNVTLSCEQNLNHDAMYWYRQDPGQGLRLIYYSQIVNDFQKGDIAEGYSVSREKKESFPLTVTSAQKNPTAFYLCASNPGPRGEKLFFGSGTQLSVL.

V gene TRBV10-3 combines with J gene TRBJ1-2; a weak D match, TRBD1 (5 bases). The ends were cut back, 4 bases at V and 6 bases at J, with 15 bases in the middle. CDR3 length: 14 residues. Germline CDR1 reads ENHRY; CDR2 reads SYGVKD. The CDR3 protein is CAISGSPGSDGYTF. As DNA, the CDR3 is TGTGCCATCAGTGGTTCCCCAGGGTCGGATGGCTACACCTTC.

The chain is built from TRBV3-1 (or the pseudogene TRBV3-2) and TRBJ2-3; D is perhaps TRBD2 (6 bases). Trimming cost V 1 base and J 4 bases, with 9 bases left between them. This CDR3 spans 14 amino acids. Per the germline V gene, CDR1 is LGHDT and CDR2 is YNNKEL (reference sequence). DNA for the CDR3: TGTGCCAGCAGCCAAGCGGGAGTGGCAGATACGCAGTATTTT. Its translation: CASSQAGVADTQYF.